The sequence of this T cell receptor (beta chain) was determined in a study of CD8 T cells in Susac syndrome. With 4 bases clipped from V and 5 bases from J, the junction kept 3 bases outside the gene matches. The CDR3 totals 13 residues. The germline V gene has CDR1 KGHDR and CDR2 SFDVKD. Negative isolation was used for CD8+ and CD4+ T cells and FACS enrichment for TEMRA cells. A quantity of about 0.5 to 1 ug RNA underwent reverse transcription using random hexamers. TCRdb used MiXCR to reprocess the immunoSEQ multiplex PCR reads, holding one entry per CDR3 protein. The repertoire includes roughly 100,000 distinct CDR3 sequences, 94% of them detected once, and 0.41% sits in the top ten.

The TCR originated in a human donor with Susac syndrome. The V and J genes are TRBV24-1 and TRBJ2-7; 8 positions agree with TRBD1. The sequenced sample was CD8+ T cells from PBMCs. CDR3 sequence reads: CATSDRTGNEQYF. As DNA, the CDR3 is TGTGCCACCAGTGACCGGACAGGGAACGAGCAGTACTTC.